This T cell receptor beta chain was recorded in a study of cytomegalovirus exposure and HLA in healthy donors. Though nominally healthy at sampling, donors likely had unrecorded immune exposures. PCR used 60 Vbeta primers and 13 Jbeta primers. Repertoires were generated with immunoSEQ multiplex PCR, while TCRdb's copy carries only in-frame clones and drops some. Among 200,000 to 250,000 clones listed, roughly 79% were seen once. V was shortened by 0 bases and J by 5 bases, with 11 bases between the two germline ends. The CDR3 length is 14 residues. Germline lookup yields CDR1 SGHTS and CDR2 YDEGEE. As regards this clone: The target antigen is unknown.

Study-level points and caveats: Compared with the approximately 700-donor mean, an Asian-associated ancestry cluster reportedly had fewer N-insertions, according to a later analysis.

The receptor's source is a man between 18 and 35 years old in good health and CMV-seronegative. V and J are TRBV5-8 and TRBJ1-2; D is possibly TRBD1 (5 bases). The material sequenced was PBMCs. The CDR3 sequence is CASSLGGPGYGYTF. The CDR3 DNA reads as TGTGCCAGCAGCTTGGGGGGCCCAGGTTATGGCTACACCTTC.